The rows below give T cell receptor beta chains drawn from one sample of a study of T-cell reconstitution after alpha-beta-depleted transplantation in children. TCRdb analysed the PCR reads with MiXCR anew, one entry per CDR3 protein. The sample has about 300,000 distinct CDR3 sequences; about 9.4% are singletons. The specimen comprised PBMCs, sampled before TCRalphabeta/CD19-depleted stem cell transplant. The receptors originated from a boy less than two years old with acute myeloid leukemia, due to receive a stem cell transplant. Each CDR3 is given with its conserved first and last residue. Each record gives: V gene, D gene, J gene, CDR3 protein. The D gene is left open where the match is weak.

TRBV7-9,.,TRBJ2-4,CASSSAQNIQYF
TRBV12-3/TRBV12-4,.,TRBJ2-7,CASSSSGGAYYEQYF
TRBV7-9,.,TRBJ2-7,CASSGFGGLSSYEQYF
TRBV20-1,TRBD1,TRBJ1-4,CSAHRTGGDLFGEKLFF
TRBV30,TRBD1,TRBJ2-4,CAWSVRRQGGIQYF
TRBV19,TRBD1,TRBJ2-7,CASSIRQGENEQYF
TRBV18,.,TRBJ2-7,CASSPSPLALYEQYF
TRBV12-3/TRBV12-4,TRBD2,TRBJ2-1,CASSIEAGAYYNEQFF
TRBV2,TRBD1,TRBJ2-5,CASSTLTGTGGETQYF
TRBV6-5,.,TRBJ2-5,CASSYVISGIQETQYF
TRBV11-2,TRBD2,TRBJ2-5,CASSPFSTSGRRGETQYF
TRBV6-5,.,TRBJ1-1,CASSYSGYSTEAFF
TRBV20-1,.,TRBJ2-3,CSAQSSTDTQYF
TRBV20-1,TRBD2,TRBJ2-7,CSAETSGRSYEQYF
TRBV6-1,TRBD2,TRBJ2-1,CASRLSGRPGASSYNEQFF
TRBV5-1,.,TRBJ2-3,CASSQSTDTQYF
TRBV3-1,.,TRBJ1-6,CASSQGPTAYNSPLHF
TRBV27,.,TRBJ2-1,CASAFPGSPYNEQFF
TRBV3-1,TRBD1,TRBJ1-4,CTFCFELGGSNEKLFF
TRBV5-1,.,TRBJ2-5,CASSLSTVIQETQYF
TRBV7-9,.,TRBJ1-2,CASSLPPYGYTF
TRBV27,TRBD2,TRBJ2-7,CASSLVRGASYEQYF